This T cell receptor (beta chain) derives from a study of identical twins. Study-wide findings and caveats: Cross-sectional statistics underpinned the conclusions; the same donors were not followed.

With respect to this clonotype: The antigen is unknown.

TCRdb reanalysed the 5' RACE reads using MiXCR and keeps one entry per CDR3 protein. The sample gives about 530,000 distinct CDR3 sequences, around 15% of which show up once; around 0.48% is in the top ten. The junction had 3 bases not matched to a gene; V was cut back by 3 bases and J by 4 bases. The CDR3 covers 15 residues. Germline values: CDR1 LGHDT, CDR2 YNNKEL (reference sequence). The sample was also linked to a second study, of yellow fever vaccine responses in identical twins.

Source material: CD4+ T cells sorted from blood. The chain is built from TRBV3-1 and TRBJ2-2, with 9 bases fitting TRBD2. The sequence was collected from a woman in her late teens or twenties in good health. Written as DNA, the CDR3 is TGTGCCAGCAGCCAGCGCGGGGGGGGCACCGGGGAGCTGTTTTTT. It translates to CASSQRGGGTGELFF.